Below are 27 T cell receptor beta chains sequenced from a single sample in a study of blood T cell repertoires in COVID-19. Using immunoSEQ multiplex PCR, the repertoire was profiled, and TCRdb retains in-frame clones only, with some absent. Among over 85,000 clones, almost 90% were seen once, and the ten largest hold roughly 7.4%. Material for sequencing was peripheral blood. The receptors derive from a woman aged 70 to 79 with acute or convalescent COVID-19.

The chain employs TRBV19 and TRBJ1-1, with D perhaps TRBD1 (6 bases). V was trimmed by 5 bases and J by 1 base, leaving 11 bases between them. The CDR3 is 14 residues long. Looked up from germline, CDR1 is LNHDA and CDR2 is SQIVND (reference sequence). The CDR3 sequence is CASSPRGGNTEAFF. The CDR3 DNA is TGTGCCAGTAGTCCGCGAGGGGGGAACACTGAAGCTTTCTTT.

This clone was recorded once. V is TRBV2 and J is TRBJ2-1; D is ambiguous. In germline, CDR1 is SNHLY, CDR2 FYNNEI. The CDR3 spans 15 residues. Trimming shortened V by 9 bases and J by 1 base, and 16 bases separated the two germline ends. The CDR3 region is CARSKDLGSYNEQFF. The DNA for the CDR3 is TGTGCCAGGTCCAAAGACCTCGGGTCCTACAATGAGCAGTTCTTC. Looking up the rest from reference TRBV2 and TRBJ2-1 gives the full variable domain: EPEVTQTPSHQVTQMGQEVILRCVPISNHLYFYWYRQILGQKVEFLVSFYNNEISEKSEIFDDQFSVERPDGSNFTLKIRSTKLEDSAMYFCARSKDLGSYNEQFFGPGTRLTVL.

The genes are TRBV24-1 and TRBJ2-2; a weak D match, TRBD1 (5 bases). Germline CDR1 KGHDR, CDR2 SFDVKD. The CDR3 is 14 amino acids. Trimming took off 1 base at V and 6 bases at J, with 8 bases between the two ends. As DNA, the CDR3 is TGTGCCACCAGTGATTTTATAGGGGCCGGGGAGCTGTTTTTT. It specifies CATSDFIGAGELFF.

The chain recombines TRBV11-2 with TRBJ2-1; D not certain. Trimming removed 0 bases at V and 4 bases at J, with 10 bases between. The CDR3 contains 15 residues. Germline V lookup: CDR1 SGHAT, CDR2 FQNNGV. The CDR3 DNA sequence: TGTGCCAGCAGCTTAGACCCTAGAGGTTACAATGAGCAGTTCTTC. Translating it yields CASSLDPRGYNEQFF.

The chain carries TRBV6-5 and TRBJ2-7; 7 bases map to TRBD1. Trimming cost V 3 bases and J 4 bases; bases outside gene matches: 6. Germline values: CDR1 MNHEY, CDR2 SVGAGI. This CDR3 has 14 residues. CDR3 region: CASSYGQGVYEQYF. The CDR3 DNA reads as TGTGCCAGCAGTTATGGCCAGGGGGTGTACGAGCAGTACTTC.

The chain uses TRBV19 and TRBJ1-5; 7 bases map to TRBD1. V trimming: 2 bases; J trimming: 5 bases; junction bases outside the gene matches: 9. Germline V gene lookup returns CDR1 LNHDA and CDR2 SQIVND (reference sequence). CDR3 length equals 16 residues. In nucleotides, the CDR3 is TGTGCCAGTAGTATACCGAGGACAGGTGTTTATCAGCCCCAGCATTTT. It is translated as CASSIPRTGVYQPQHF.

The rearrangement joins TRBV5-1 to TRBJ2-2; D remains unclear. V lost 4 bases and J 2 bases, leaving 15 bases between the germline ends. Per germline, CDR1 SGHRS and CDR2 YFSETQ. This CDR3 spans 16 amino acids. The CDR3 sequence: CASSPQAAPNTGELFF. DNA of the CDR3: TGCGCCAGCAGCCCGCAGGCAGCCCCCAACACCGGGGAGCTGTTTTTT. The full variable domain, rest sourced from reference TRBV5-1 and TRBJ2-2, is KAGVTQTPRYLIKTRGQQVTLSCSPISGHRSVSWYQQTPGQGLQFLFEYFSETQRNKGNFPGRFSGRQFSNSRSEMNVSTLELGDSALYLCASSPQAAPNTGELFFGEGSRLTVL.

The chain recombines TRBV30 with TRBJ2-1; maybe TRBD1 (6 bases). From germline, CDR1 is GTSNPN and CDR2 SVGIG (reference sequence). Deletions cut 1 base from V and 12 bases from J, with 19 bases between. The CDR3 is 14 residues long. The CDR3 reads CAWSGDTSQGLQFF. CDR3 sequence (DNA): TGTGCCTGGAGTGGGGACACGTCTCAAGGGTTGCAGTTCTTC.

This clone was seen only a few times. This chain connects TRBV3-1 (or the pseudogene TRBV3-2) to TRBJ1-6; D call uncertain. Germline assignment: CDR1 LGHDT and CDR2 YNNKEL (reference sequence). This CDR3 spans 13 amino acids. Trimming left V 4 bases short and J 7 bases short, with 8 bases between. The CDR3 bases are TGTGCCAGCAGCCGGGCGACGAATTCACCCCTCCACTTT. Protein product: CASSRATNSPLHF.

The V call is TRBV2, the J call TRBJ1-2; 7 nucleotides align to TRBD1. V trimming: 6 bases; J trimming: 1 base; junction bases outside the gene matches: 2. Germline V CDR1 and CDR2: SNHLY, FYNNEI. The CDR3 has 13 residues. The CDR3 region has the DNA TGTGCCAGCAGGGGGGACAGTAACTATGGCTACACCTTC. Its translation is CASRGDSNYGYTF.

This chain uses TRBV9 with TRBJ2-1, with 7 bases identical to TRBD2. Per the germline V gene, CDR1 is SGDLS and CDR2 is YYNGEE. CDR3 length equals 14 residues. V shed 3 bases, J shed 4 bases, and the junction held 4 bases outside the gene matches. The CDR3 DNA reads as TGTGCCAGCAGCGCGAAGCGGGATTACAATGAGCAGTTCTTC. Translating it yields CASSAKRDYNEQFF.

The chain uses TRBV7-9 and TRBJ1-5, with a possible D match to TRBD1 (6 bases). V lost 3 bases and J lost 3, with 15 bases in between. Germline V gene data show CDR1 as SEHNR and CDR2 as FQNEAQ (reference sequence). CDR3 length equals 16 residues. CDR3 nucleotide sequence: TGTGCCAGCAGCTTGACAGGACACGGGAACAATCAGCCCCAGCATTTT. Encoded protein: CASSLTGHGNNQPQHF.

The V call is TRBV5-6, the J call TRBJ2-5; 10 bases fit TRBD1. The CDR3 runs to 15 residues. The V segment lost 5 bases and the J segment 4 bases; nucleotides outside the gene matches: 8. Looked up from germline, CDR1 is SGHDT and CDR2 is YYEEEE. This chain's CDR3 is CASRPGTGVGETQYF. CDR3 in DNA: TGTGCCAGCAGACCCGGGACAGGGGTCGGAGAGACCCAGTACTTC.

The chain is built from TRBV3-1 (or the pseudogene TRBV3-2) and TRBJ2-6; D is unclear. Germline loops: CDR1 LGHDT, CDR2 YNNKEL (reference sequence). With 1 base removed from V and 0 bases from J, the gap between germline ends came to 10 bases. This CDR3 has 17 amino acids. In DNA form, the CDR3 reads TGTGCCAGCAGCCAAGTAAAAGCCCTCTCTGGGGCCAACGTCCTGACTTTC. It encodes CASSQVKALSGANVLTF.

This clone was recorded once. This sequence joins TRBV6-5 and TRBJ2-5; TRBD2 aligns across 8 bases. Germline V lookup: CDR1 MNHEY, CDR2 SVGAGI. This CDR3 is built from 15 residues. Losses at the gene ends were 6 bases for V and 1 base for J; bases not matched to a gene: 7. The CDR3 protein is CASSNTGTSQETQYF. DNA for the CDR3: TGTGCCAGCAGCAATACCGGGACTAGCCAAGAGACCCAGTACTTC.

The chain uses TRBV10-2 and TRBJ1-2; D unresolved. The V end was cut by 7 bases, the J end by 2 bases, with 8 bases between. CDR1 and CDR2 (germline): WSHSY, SAAADI. The CDR3 runs to 12 residues. The CDR3 nucleotides are TGCGCCAGCACCGACAAGAACTATGGCTACACCTTC. Translating it yields CASTDKNYGYTF.

This clone has only one observation. The chain links TRBV7-2 to TRBJ2-7, with a possible D match to TRBD2 (5 bases). Per germline, CDR1 SGHTA and CDR2 FQGNSA. The CDR3 has 13 amino acids. V was cut by 5 bases and J by 4 bases, with 12 bases left in between. CDR3 nucleotide sequence: TGTGCCAGCAGCCACCCTAAGCGGTACGAGCAGTACTTC. Protein product: CASSHPKRYEQYF. Full variable domain (missing parts from reference TRBV7-2 and TRBJ2-7): GAGVSQSPSNKVTEKGKDVELRCDPISGHTALYWYRQSLGQGLEFLIYFQGNSAPDKSGLPSDRFSAERTGGSVSTLTIQRTQQEDSAVYLCASSHPKRYEQYFGPGTRLTVT.

The chain is built from TRBV5-4 and TRBJ2-5; a possible D gene is TRBD1 (6 bases). There are 15 residues in the CDR3. CDR1 is SGHNT and CDR2 is YYREEE in the germline V gene (reference sequence). Trimming took off 4 bases at V and 3 bases at J, with 16 bases between the two ends. DNA of the CDR3: TGTGCCAGCAGCCGAACGACAGGAAGGGAAGAGACCCAGTACTTC. Encoded protein: CASSRTTGREETQYF.

This sequence joins TRBV7-8 and TRBJ1-5, with D perhaps matching TRBD1 (6 bases). Germline-derived CDR1 and CDR2 are SGHVS and FQNEAQ. This CDR3 has 15 amino acids. V was cut by 1 base and J by 2 bases, with 9 bases left in between. The CDR3: CASSLEDRGNQPQHF. The CDR3 nucleotides read TGTGCCAGCAGCTTAGAGGACAGAGGCAATCAGCCCCAGCATTTT.

The CDR3 region has the DNA TGCGCCAGCAGCCTACAGACCAGCAAGTCTAATGAAAAACTGTTTTTT. It translates to CASSLQTSKSNEKLFF. The J gene is TRBJ1-4, the V gene TRBV5-1; D ambiguous. Trimming took off 4 bases at V and 3 bases at J, with 16 bases between the two ends. The CDR3 totals 16 residues. In germline, CDR1 is SGHRS, CDR2 YFSETQ.

CDR3 DNA: TGTGCCAGCAGCCAAGGTTCGGGCTCTGGAAACACCATATATTTT. Translation gives CASSQGSGSGNTIYF. The gene calls are TRBV3-1 (or the pseudogene TRBV3-2) and TRBJ1-3; D gene unclear. CDR1 and CDR2 from the germline V gene are LGHDT and YNNKEL (reference sequence). The V and J ends lost 1 base and 0 bases respectively, with 7 bases between them. CDR3 length: 15 amino acids.

J is TRBJ1-1 and V is TRBV5-1, with TRBD1 identical over 8 bases. Germline V gives CDR1 SGHRS, CDR2 YFSETQ. CDR3 length equals 14 residues. The J segment lost 1 base and the V segment lost 3 bases, leaving 2 bases of the junction unmatched. The CDR3 here is CASSSGTGNTEAFF. CDR3 coding DNA: TGCGCCAGCAGCTCCGGGACAGGGAACACTGAAGCTTTCTTT.

The chain carries TRBV3-1 (or the pseudogene TRBV3-2) and TRBJ1-4, with D tentatively TRBD1 (6 bases). CDR3 size: 15 residues. From germline, CDR1 is LGHDT and CDR2 YNNKEL (reference sequence). V was trimmed by 3 bases and J by 8 bases, leaving 16 bases between them. Here the CDR3 reads CASSQPGGAVEKLFF. CDR3 coding DNA: TGTGCCAGCAGCCAGCCCGGGGGGGCGGTCGAAAAACTGTTTTTT.

The chain combines TRBV7-9 with TRBJ2-5, with D possibly being TRBD2 (6 bases). Trimming stripped 4 bases from V and 2 bases from J, with 14 bases between. Germline values: CDR1 SEHNR, CDR2 FQNEAQ (reference sequence). This CDR3 region has 15 residues. DNA for the CDR3: TGTGCCAGCAGCTCAGCGCGGGGAGATCAAGAGACCCAGTACTTC. Its protein is CASSSARGDQETQYF.

DNA of the CDR3: TGTGCCAACTCAGATAGGGGCTATGGCTACACCTTC. Amino acids: CANSDRGYGYTF. This chain links TRBV2 with TRBJ1-2; weak D call: TRBD1 (5 bases). The germline CDR1 and CDR2 sequences are SNHLY and FYNNEI. Trimming took 10 bases from V and 4 from J, leaving 13 bases between them. The CDR3 loop spans 12 amino acids.

The chain has TRBV2 and TRBJ1-1; D ambiguous. Germline lookup yields CDR1 SNHLY and CDR2 FYNNEI. The CDR3 contains 14 residues. The V end lost 3 bases, the J end lost 5 bases, and 13 bases lay between the germline ends. The chain's CDR3 is CASSDNFAGTEAFF. The DNA of the CDR3 is TGTGCCAGCAGTGATAATTTTGCGGGTACTGAAGCTTTCTTT.

V and J are TRBV9 and TRBJ1-3; D gene unclear. CDR1 is SGDLS and CDR2 is YYNGEE in the germline V gene. V shed 2 bases and J shed 2 bases, with 14 bases lying between them. The CDR3 is 16 amino acids. The CDR3 is CASSVSHSPPGNTIYF. The CDR3 DNA follows: TGTGCCAGCAGCGTCTCTCACTCCCCCCCTGGAAACACCATATATTTT.